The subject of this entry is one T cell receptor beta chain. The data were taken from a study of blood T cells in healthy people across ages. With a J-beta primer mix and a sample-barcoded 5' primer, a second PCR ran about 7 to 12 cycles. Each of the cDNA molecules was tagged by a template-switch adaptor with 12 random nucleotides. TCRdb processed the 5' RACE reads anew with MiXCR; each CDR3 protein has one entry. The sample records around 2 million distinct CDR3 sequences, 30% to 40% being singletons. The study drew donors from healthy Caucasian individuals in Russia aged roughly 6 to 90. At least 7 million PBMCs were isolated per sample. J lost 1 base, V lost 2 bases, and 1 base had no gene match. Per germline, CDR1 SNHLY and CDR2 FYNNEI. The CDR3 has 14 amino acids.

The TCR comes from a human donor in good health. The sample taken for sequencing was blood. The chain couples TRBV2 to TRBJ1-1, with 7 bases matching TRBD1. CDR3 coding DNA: TGTGCCAGCAGTGAACAGGGGGAGAACACTGAAGCTTTCTTT. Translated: CASSEQGENTEAFF.